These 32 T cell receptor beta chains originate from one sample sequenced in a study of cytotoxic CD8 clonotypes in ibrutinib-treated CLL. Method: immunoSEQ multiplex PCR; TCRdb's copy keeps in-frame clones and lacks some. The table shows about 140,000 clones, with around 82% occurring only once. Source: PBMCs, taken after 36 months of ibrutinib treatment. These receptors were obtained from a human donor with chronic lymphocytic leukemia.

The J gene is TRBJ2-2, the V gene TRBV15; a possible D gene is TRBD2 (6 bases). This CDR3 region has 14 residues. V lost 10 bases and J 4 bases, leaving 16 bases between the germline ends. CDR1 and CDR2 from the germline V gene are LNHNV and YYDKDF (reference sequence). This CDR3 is CAIRPGAGTGELFF. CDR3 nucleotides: TGTGCCATCAGACCGGGAGCCGGCACCGGGGAGCTGTTTTTT.

CDR3 sequence: CASSQDSVTYEQYF. CDR3 bases: TGTGCCAGCAGCCAGGACAGCGTTACCTACGAGCAGTACTTC. This chain links TRBV28 with TRBJ2-7; tentative D call: TRBD1 (6 bases). The CDR3 is 14 residues long. Looked up from germline, CDR1 is MDHEN and CDR2 is SYDVKM. Deletions cut 6 bases from V and 2 bases from J, with 14 bases between.

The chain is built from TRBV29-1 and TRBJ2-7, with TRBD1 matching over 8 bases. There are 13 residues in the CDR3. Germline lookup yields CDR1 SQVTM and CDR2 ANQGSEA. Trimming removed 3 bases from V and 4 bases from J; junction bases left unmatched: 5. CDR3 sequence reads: CSVEDRASYEQYF. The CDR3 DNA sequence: TGCAGCGTTGAGGACAGGGCGTCGTACGAGCAGTACTTC.

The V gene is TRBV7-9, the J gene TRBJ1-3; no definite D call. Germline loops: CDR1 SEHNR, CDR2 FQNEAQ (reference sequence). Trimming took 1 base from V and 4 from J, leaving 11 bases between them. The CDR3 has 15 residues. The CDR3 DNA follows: TGTGCCAGCAGCTTAGAAGGCAGGCCAGGAAACACCATATATTTT. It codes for CASSLEGRPGNTIYF.

The CDR3 loop is CASSFRGGYNEQFF. The CDR3 DNA sequence: TGTGCCAGCAGCTTCCGCGGGGGTTACAATGAGCAGTTCTTC. This sequence joins TRBV11-3 and TRBJ2-1; TRBD2 aligns across 7 bases. The ends lost 3 bases at V and 4 bases at J; junction bases unmatched: 3. The CDR3 is 14 amino acids. Germline-derived CDR1 and CDR2 are SGHNT and YENEEA.

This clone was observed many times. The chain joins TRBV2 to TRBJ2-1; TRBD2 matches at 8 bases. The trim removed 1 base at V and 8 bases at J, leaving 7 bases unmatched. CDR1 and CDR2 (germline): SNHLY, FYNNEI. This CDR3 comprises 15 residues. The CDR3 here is CASSEGGLEVYEQFF. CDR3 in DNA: TGTGCCAGCAGTGAAGGGGGACTAGAAGTCTATGAGCAGTTCTTC.

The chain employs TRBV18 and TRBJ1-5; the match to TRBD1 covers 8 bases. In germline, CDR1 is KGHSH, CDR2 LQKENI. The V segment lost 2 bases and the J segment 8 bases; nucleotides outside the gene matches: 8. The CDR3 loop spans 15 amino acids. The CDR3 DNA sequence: TGTGCCAGCTCACCATTCCAGGGGGCACGGGAGCCCCAGCATTTT. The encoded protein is CASSPFQGAREPQHF.

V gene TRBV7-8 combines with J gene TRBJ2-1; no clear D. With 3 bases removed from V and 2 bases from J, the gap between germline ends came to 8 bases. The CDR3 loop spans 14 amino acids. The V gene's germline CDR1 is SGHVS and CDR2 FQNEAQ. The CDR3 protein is CASSFFTPYNEQFF. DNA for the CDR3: TGTGCCAGCAGCTTTTTTACCCCCTACAATGAGCAGTTCTTC.

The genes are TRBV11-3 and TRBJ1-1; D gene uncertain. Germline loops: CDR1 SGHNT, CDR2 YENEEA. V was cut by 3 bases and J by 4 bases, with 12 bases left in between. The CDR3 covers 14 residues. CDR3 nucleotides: TGTGCCAGCAGCTTGGCAGGTGATGGCACTGAAGCTTTCTTT. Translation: CASSLAGDGTEAFF.

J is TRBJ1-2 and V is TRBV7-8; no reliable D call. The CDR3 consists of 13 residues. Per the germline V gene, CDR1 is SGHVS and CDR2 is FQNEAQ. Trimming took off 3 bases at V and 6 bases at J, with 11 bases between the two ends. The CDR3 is CASSFGLLDGYTF. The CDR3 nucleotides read TGTGCCAGCAGCTTCGGCCTCTTGGATGGCTACACCTTC.

The CDR3 region has the DNA TGTGCCTGGTTCGGCGATGCCTACGAGCAGTACTTC. Translating gives CAWFGDAYEQYF. The chain carries TRBV30 and TRBJ2-7; D gene unclear. The CDR3 is 12 residues long. V was clipped by 5 bases and J by 2 bases, with 10 bases between them. Germline CDR1 reads GTSNPN; CDR2 reads SVGIG (reference sequence).

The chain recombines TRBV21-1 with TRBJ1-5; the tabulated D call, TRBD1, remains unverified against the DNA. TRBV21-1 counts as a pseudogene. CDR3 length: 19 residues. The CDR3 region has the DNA TGTGCCAGCAGCAAAGCGCTCGGACAGGGTGAAGTAAGCAATCAGCCCCAGCATTTT. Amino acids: CASSKALGQGEVSNQPQHF.

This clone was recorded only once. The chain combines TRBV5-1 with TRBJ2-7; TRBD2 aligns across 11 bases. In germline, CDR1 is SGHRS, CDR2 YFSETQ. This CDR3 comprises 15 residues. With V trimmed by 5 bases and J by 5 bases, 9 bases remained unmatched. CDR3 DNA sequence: TGCGCCAGCAGGGCACAACTAGCGGGAGTGGACGAGCAGTACTTC. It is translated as CASRAQLAGVDEQYF.

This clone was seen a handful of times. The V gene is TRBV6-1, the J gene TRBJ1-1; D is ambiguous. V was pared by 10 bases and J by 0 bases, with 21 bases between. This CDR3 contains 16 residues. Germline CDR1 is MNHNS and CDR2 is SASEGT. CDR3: CATRDGERRMNTEAFF. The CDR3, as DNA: TGTGCCACCCGTGACGGGGAGAGAAGAATGAACACTGAAGCTTTCTTT.

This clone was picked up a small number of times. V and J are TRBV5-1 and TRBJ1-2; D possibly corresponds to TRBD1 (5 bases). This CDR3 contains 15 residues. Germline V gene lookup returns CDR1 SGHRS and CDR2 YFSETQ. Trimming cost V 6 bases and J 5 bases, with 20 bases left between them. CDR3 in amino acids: CASNTGQGDVYGYTF. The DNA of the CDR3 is TGCGCCAGCAATACGGGGCAGGGTGATGTTTATGGCTACACCTTC.

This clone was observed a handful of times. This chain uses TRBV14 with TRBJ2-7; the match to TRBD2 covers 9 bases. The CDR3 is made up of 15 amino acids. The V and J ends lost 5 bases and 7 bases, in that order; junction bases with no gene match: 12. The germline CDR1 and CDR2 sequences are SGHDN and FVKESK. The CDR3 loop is CASSVRASGINEQYF. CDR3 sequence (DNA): TGTGCCAGCAGCGTTCGGGCTAGCGGGATCAATGAGCAGTACTTC.

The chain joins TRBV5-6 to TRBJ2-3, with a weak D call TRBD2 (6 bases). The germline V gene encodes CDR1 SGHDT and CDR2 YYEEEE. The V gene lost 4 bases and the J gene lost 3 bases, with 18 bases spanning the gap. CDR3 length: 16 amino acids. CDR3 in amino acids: CASSPRTIVLTDTQYF. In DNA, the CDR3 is TGTGCCAGCAGCCCTAGGACTATAGTATTGACAGATACGCAGTATTTT.

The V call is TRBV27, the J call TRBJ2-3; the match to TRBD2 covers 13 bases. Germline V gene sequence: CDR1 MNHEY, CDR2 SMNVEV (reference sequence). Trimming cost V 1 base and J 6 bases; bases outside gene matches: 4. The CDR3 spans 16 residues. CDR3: CASSLLLAGGPDTQYF. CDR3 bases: TGTGCCAGCAGTTTATTACTAGCGGGGGGGCCTGATACGCAGTATTTT.

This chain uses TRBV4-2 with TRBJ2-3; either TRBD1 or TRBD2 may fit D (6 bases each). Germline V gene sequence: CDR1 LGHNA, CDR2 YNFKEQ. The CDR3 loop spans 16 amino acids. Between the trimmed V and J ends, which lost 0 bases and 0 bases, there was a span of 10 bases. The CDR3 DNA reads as TGTGCCAGCAGCCAAGAAGGGGGGCGCAGCACAGATACGCAGTATTTT. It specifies CASSQEGGRSTDTQYF.

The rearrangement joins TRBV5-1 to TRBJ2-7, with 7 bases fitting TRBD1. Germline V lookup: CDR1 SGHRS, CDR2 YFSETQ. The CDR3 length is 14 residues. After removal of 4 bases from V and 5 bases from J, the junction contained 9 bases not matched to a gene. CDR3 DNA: TGCGCCAGCAGCAATCCGGGACAGCGTCACGAGCAGTACTTC. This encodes CASSNPGQRHEQYF.

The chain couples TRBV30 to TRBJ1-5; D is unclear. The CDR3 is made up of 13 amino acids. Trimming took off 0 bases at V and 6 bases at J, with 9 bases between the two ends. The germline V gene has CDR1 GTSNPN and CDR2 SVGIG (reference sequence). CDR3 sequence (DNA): TGTGCCTGGAGTGTATACGAGGGTCAGCCCCAGCATTTT. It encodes CAWSVYEGQPQHF.

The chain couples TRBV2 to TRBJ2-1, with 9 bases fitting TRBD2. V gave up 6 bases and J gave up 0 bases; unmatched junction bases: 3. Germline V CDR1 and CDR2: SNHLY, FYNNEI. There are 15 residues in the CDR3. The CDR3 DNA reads TGTGCCAGCAGGCTAGCGGGGTACTCCTACAATGAGCAGTTCTTC. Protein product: CASRLAGYSYNEQFF.

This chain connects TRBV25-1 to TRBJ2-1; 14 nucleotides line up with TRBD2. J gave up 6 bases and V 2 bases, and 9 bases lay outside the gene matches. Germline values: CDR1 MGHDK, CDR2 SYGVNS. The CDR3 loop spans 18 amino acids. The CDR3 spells CASSELTSGRVLGNEQFF. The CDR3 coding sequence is TGTGCCAGCAGTGAACTGACTAGCGGGAGGGTTTTGGGCAATGAGCAGTTCTTC.

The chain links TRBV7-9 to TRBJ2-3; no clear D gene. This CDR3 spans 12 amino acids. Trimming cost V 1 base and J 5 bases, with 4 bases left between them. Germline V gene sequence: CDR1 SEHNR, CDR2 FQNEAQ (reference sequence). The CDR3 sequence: CASSLELDTQYF. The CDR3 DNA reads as TGTGCCAGCAGCTTAGAGCTAGATACGCAGTATTTT.

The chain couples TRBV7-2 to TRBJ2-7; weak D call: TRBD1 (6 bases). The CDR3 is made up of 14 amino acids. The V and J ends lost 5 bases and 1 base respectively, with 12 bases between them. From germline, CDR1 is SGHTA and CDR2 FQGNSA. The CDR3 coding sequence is TGTGCCAGCAGCACACCGACAGGTTCCTACGAGCAGTACTTC. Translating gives CASSTPTGSYEQYF.

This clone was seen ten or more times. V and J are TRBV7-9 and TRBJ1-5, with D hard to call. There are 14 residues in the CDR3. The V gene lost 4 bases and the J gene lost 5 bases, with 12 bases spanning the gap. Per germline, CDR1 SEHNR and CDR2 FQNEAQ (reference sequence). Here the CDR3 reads CASSSSLDHQPQHF. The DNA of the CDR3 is TGTGCCAGCAGCTCCTCCCTGGATCATCAGCCCCAGCATTTT.

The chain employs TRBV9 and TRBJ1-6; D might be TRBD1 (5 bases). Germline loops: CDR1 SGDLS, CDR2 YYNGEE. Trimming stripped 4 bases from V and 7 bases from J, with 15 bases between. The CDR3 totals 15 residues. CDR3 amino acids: CASSSGRDRNSPLHF. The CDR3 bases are TGTGCCAGCAGCTCCGGCAGGGACCGGAATTCACCCCTCCACTTT.

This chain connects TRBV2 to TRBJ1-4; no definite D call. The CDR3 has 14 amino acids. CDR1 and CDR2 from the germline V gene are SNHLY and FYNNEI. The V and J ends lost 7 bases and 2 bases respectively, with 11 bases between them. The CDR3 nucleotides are TGTGCCAGCAAAACCTCAAGGACTAATGAAAAACTGTTTTTT. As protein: CASKTSRTNEKLFF.

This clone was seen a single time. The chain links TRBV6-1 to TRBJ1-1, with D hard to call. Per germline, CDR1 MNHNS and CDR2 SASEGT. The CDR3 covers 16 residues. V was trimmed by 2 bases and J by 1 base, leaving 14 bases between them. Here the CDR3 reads CASSEWLPGRNTEAFF. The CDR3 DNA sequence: TGTGCCAGCAGTGAATGGCTCCCGGGAAGGAACACTGAAGCTTTCTTT.

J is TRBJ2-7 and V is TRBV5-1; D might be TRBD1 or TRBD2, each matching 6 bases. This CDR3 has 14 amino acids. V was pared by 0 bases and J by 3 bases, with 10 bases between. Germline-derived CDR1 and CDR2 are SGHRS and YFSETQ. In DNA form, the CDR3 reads TGCGCCAGCAGCTTGGCCAGGGGACTCTACGAGCAGTACTTC. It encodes CASSLARGLYEQYF.

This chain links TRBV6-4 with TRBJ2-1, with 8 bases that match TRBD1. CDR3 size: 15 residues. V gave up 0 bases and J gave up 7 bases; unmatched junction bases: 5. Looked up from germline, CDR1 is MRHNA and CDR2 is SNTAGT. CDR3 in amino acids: CASSDSPGGLNEQFF. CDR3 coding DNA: TGTGCCAGCAGTGACTCTCCAGGGGGCCTTAATGAGCAGTTCTTC.

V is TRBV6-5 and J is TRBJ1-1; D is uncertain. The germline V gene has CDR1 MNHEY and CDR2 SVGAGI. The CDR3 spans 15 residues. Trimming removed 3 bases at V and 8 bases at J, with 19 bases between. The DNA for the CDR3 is TGTGCCAGCAGTTATGGCCCTCCCCAGGAGGAGGAAGCTTTCTTT. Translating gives CASSYGPPQEEEAFF.